These 19 T cell receptor beta chains share one sample of origin, sequenced in a study of CD8 T cells in ankylosing spondylitis. TCRdb re-called the 5' RACE reads through MiXCR, storing one row per CDR3 protein. The repertoire holds approximately 100,000 distinct CDR3 sequences, with under 30% as singletons. Sequenced material: synovial fluid, either unsorted or a sorted T cell fraction (not recorded which). The source is a male donor with ankylosing spondylitis.

There are a few counts of this clonotype. This sequence joins TRBV5-1 and TRBJ2-1, with D uncertain. The V end was cut by 5 bases, the J end by 5 bases, with 11 bases between. CDR3 size: 13 residues. Germline V gene data show CDR1 as SGHRS and CDR2 as YFSETQ. CDR3 sequence reads: CASRTRSNNEQFF. The CDR3 nucleotides are TGCGCCAGCAGGACTCGCTCTAACAATGAGCAGTTCTTC.

This clonotype has more than one count but fewer than ten. The V and J genes are TRBV9 and TRBJ2-1; 9 positions match TRBD2. Germline V gives CDR1 SGDLS, CDR2 YYNGEE. This CDR3 has 15 amino acids. The trim removed 0 bases at V and 9 bases at J, leaving 7 bases unmatched. The CDR3 DNA sequence: TGTGCCAGCAGCGTAGTTGCGGGAGGGCCTGGTGAGCAGTTCTTC. Amino acids: CASSVVAGGPGEQFF.

The rearrangement links TRBV5-1 to TRBJ2-7, with D perhaps TRBD2 (5 bases). The length of the CDR3 is 15 residues. CDR1 is SGHRS, CDR2 YFSETQ, per germline. With 0 bases removed from V and 2 bases from J, the gap between germline ends came to 12 bases. CDR3 nucleotide sequence: TGCGCCAGCAGCTTGGTCTCGGGGTCCACCTACGAGCAGTACTTC. Translating gives CASSLVSGSTYEQYF.

The chain couples TRBV7-9 to TRBJ2-1; 7 bases agree with TRBD2. The V segment lost 5 bases and the J segment 15 bases; nucleotides outside the gene matches: 10. From germline, CDR1 is SEHNR and CDR2 FQNEAQ (reference sequence). The CDR3 spans 12 residues. CDR3 nucleotides: TGTGCCAGCAGCATAGACAGCGGGACTGGGTTCTTC. It specifies CASSIDSGTGFF. Based on the CDR3 plus reference TRBV7-9 and TRBJ2-1, the full variable domain is DTGVSQNPRHKITKRGQNVTFRCDPISEHNRLYWYRQTLGQGPEFLTYFQNEAQLEKSRLLSDRFSAERPKGSFSTLEIQRTEQGDSAMYLCASSIDSGTGFFGPGTRLTVL.

This chain connects TRBV10-3 to TRBJ2-7; TRBD1 agrees at 9 bases. This CDR3 has 15 amino acids. In germline, CDR1 is ENHRY, CDR2 SYGVKD. V lost 4 bases, J lost 4 bases, and 8 bases stayed unmatched. CDR3 residues: CAISASPGQGYEQYF. The CDR3 DNA follows: TGTGCCATCAGTGCGTCACCGGGACAGGGATACGAGCAGTACTTC.

Of note for this clonotype: A much larger clone lies a single base off, so this may be a read error. This chain uses TRBV20-1 with TRBJ2-3, with 8 bases matching TRBD2. This CDR3 has 16 amino acids. Germline V lookup: CDR1 DFQATT, CDR2 SNEGSKA (reference sequence). The junction had 16 bases not matched to a gene; V was cut back by 5 bases and J by 6 bases. CDR3 sequence reads: CSAGESGGGLGDTQYF. CDR3 nucleotide sequence: TGCAGTGCTGGTGAATCGGGGGGGGGCTTAGGGGATACGCAGTATTTT.

The V call is TRBV5-1, the J call TRBJ1-6; 11 bases agree with TRBD1. V dropped 0 bases and J dropped 10; count of bases not matched to a gene: 6. The CDR3 has 16 residues. The germline V gene encodes CDR1 SGHRS and CDR2 YFSETQ. Here the CDR3 reads CASSLGRTGGGSPLHF. CDR3 DNA sequence: TGCGCCAGCAGCTTGGGGCGGACAGGGGGCGGATCACCCCTCCACTTT.

Concerning this clonotype: Possible read error: a much larger clone is one base away. The genes are TRBV10-2 and TRBJ2-2, with D maybe TRBD2 (6 bases). Per the germline V gene, CDR1 is WSHSY and CDR2 is SAAADI. The length of the CDR3 is 13 residues. Trimming removed 1 base at V and 12 bases at J, with 12 bases between. CDR3 residues: CASSEFARGKLFF. The CDR3 nucleotides read TGCGCCAGCAGTGAGTTTGCCCGGGGGAAGCTGTTTTTT.

The V and J genes are TRBV27 and TRBJ1-5; a weak D match, TRBD1 (6 bases). The ends were cut back, 3 bases at V and 3 bases at J, with 9 bases in the middle. The CDR3 length is 14 residues. From germline, CDR1 is MNHEY and CDR2 SMNVEV (reference sequence). CDR3 bases: TGTGCCAGCAGTTTCGCAGGGGTCAATCAGCCCCAGCATTTT. Translation gives CASSFAGVNQPQHF.

The chain uses TRBV5-1 and TRBJ2-1; D gene ambiguous. The CDR3 has 16 residues. Trimming pared 1 base from V and 2 bases from J, leaving 13 bases between. CDR1 SGHRS and CDR2 YFSETQ come from the germline V gene. The CDR3 sequence: CASSLYTGKTYNEQFF. The CDR3 DNA sequence: TGCGCCAGCAGCTTGTATACCGGAAAGACCTACAATGAGCAGTTCTTC.

Only a few counts were recorded for this clonotype. This chain links TRBV9 with TRBJ1-1; D gene uncertain. CDR1 and CDR2 (germline): SGDLS, YYNGEE. V lost 0 bases to trimming and J lost 1 base, with 13 bases between them. This CDR3 has 16 residues. In DNA form, the CDR3 reads TGTGCCAGCAGCGTAGGGACGACTTATGCGAACACTGAAGCTTTCTTT. Residues: CASSVGTTYANTEAFF.

This chain connects TRBV6-5 to TRBJ2-1, with D perhaps matching TRBD2 (7 bases). CDR1 is MNHEY, CDR2 SVGAGI, per germline. Trimming stripped 5 bases from V and 6 bases from J, with 17 bases between. The CDR3 runs to 15 residues. The CDR3 protein is CASSRSGLQGNEQFF. The CDR3 region has the DNA TGTGCCAGCAGTCGCTCGGGACTACAGGGCAATGAGCAGTTCTTC.

The gene calls are TRBV27 and TRBJ2-3; the D is unclear. Trimming removed 8 bases from V and 2 bases from J, with 14 bases in between. The CDR3 sequence is 14 residues long. The germline gives CDR1 MNHEY, CDR2 SMNVEV (reference sequence). Written as DNA, the CDR3 is TGTGCCAGCGGAAGATCAGGAACCACAGATACGCAGTATTTT. The encoded protein is CASGRSGTTDTQYF.

This chain joins TRBV7-2 and TRBJ1-2; tentative D call: TRBD1 (5 bases). The germline V and J ends were trimmed by 3 bases and 8 bases, with 16 bases remaining between them. Per the germline V gene, CDR1 is SGHTA and CDR2 is FQGNSA. The CDR3 sequence is 14 residues long. The chain's CDR3 is CASSFIEGRSGYTF. Here the CDR3 DNA reads TGTGCCAGCAGCTTCATAGAGGGACGGAGCGGCTACACCTTC.

The rearrangement joins TRBV5-1 to TRBJ2-3; possible D gene TRBD2, 6 bases. With 0 bases removed from V and 2 bases from J, the gap between germline ends came to 10 bases. Per the germline V gene, CDR1 is SGHRS and CDR2 is YFSETQ. This CDR3 spans 15 amino acids. CDR3 sequence (DNA): TGCGCCAGCAGCTTGGAGCGGGTGAACACAGATACGCAGTATTTT. As protein: CASSLERVNTDTQYF.

This clonotype was observed at least ten times. The CDR3 sequence is CASSQGVLPGLAGGPGGGELFF. The CDR3 DNA follows: TGCGCCAGCAGCCAAGGAGTGCTACCGGGACTAGCGGGAGGACCGGGGGGCGGGGAGCTGTTTTTT. This chain connects TRBV4-1 to TRBJ2-2; 15 bases fit TRBD2. CDR1 and CDR2 from the germline V gene are MGHRA and YSYEKL. With V trimmed by 1 base and J by 7 bases, 19 bases remained unmatched. The CDR3 is made up of 22 amino acids.

The V and J genes are TRBV6-1 and TRBJ1-5; no clear D. V lost 7 bases and J 7 bases, leaving 17 bases between the germline ends. The length of the CDR3 is 14 residues. Germline V CDR1 and CDR2: MNHNS, SASEGT. CDR3 amino acids: CASNPGNLGQPQHF. The CDR3 DNA is TGTGCCAGCAACCCGGGGAACCTCGGGCAGCCCCAGCATTTT.

Only one count was recorded for this clonotype. The chain recombines TRBV20-1 with TRBJ2-5; the D gene is possibly TRBD2 (6 bases). This CDR3 contains 14 residues. Germline values: CDR1 DFQATT, CDR2 SNEGSKA (reference sequence). Trimming removed 6 bases at V and 3 bases at J, with 17 bases between. The CDR3 loop reads CSARQFGGKETQYF. The DNA for the CDR3 is TGCAGTGCCCGACAGTTCGGGGGAAAAGAGACCCAGTACTTC.

The chain is built from TRBV7-9 and TRBJ2-7; D is perhaps TRBD1 (6 bases). This CDR3 has 17 residues. Germline CDR1 SEHNR, CDR2 FQNEAQ (reference sequence). Between the trimmed V and J ends, which lost 3 bases and 3 bases, there was a span of 21 bases. CDR3 nucleotides: TGTGCCAGCAGCTTGACGACAGGTAGGGGCCTCGGCTACGAGCAGTACTTC. Its translation: CASSLTTGRGLGYEQYF. The full variable domain, rest sourced from reference TRBV7-9 and TRBJ2-7, is DTGVSQNPRHKITKRGQNVTFRCDPISEHNRLYWYRQTLGQGPEFLTYFQNEAQLEKSRLLSDRFSAERPKGSFSTLEIQRTEQGDSAMYLCASSLTTGRGLGYEQYFGPGTRLTVT.